This record covers a single T cell receptor (beta chain). These data are taken from a study of cytomegalovirus exposure and HLA in healthy donors. This CDR3 contains 14 residues. Trimming pared 2 bases from V and 2 bases from J, leaving 9 bases between. CDR1 and CDR2 (germline): MNHEY, SMNVEV (reference sequence). Vbeta (60) and Jbeta (13) primers were used in the PCR. Repertoires were generated with immunoSEQ multiplex PCR, while TCRdb's copy carries only in-frame clones and drops some. The table includes 160,000 or so clones, 70% to 80% detected once. The sequence was collected from a man aged 40-55 years in good health and CMV-seronegative. Sequenced sample: PBMCs. This chain uses TRBV27 with TRBJ1-2, with D perhaps matching TRBD1 (5 bases). This chain's CDR3 is CASSLVSGNYGYTF. The CDR3 nucleotides are TGTGCCAGCAGTTTAGTGTCAGGGAACTATGGCTACACCTTC.